A single sample gave rise to the 11 T cell receptor beta chains below, sequenced in a study of lymphopenia after photon versus proton radiotherapy. Method: immunoSEQ multiplex PCR; TCRdb's copy keeps in-frame clones and lacks some. The sample has 6,500 to 9,000 clones; about nine tenths are singletons. The sample consisted of peripheral blood, taken from a patient treated with photon-based radiotherapy. Receptors originate from a man aged 55-75 years with cholangiocarcinoma.

DNA for the CDR3: TGTGCCAGCAGCCTAGGAGGCAGGGCGGAGACCCAGTACTTC. Its protein is CASSLGGRAETQYF. This chain links TRBV7-2 with TRBJ2-5, with D tentatively TRBD1 or TRBD2 (5 bases each). Germline CDR1 reads SGHTA; CDR2 reads FQGNSA. The CDR3 is made up of 14 amino acids. V lost 5 bases, J lost 5 bases, and 15 bases lay in between.

V is TRBV5-4 and J is TRBJ2-1; D may match TRBD1 or TRBD2 (5 bases each). Germline V gives CDR1 SGHNT, CDR2 YYREEE (reference sequence). Trimming removed 0 bases at V and 1 base at J, with 8 bases between. The CDR3 has 15 amino acids. For the CDR3, the DNA is TGTGCCAGCAGCTTGGTCGGGGCGTCCTACAATGAGCAGTTCTTC. It encodes CASSLVGASYNEQFF.

This chain joins TRBV19 and TRBJ1-5, with 7 bases identical to TRBD1. The V and J ends lost 5 bases and 1 base, in that order; junction bases with no gene match: 5. This CDR3 contains 15 residues. Germline values: CDR1 LNHDA, CDR2 SQIVND (reference sequence). CDR3 sequence reads: CASSPRTGSNQPQHF. The CDR3 nucleotides are TGTGCCAGTAGTCCCCGGACAGGAAGCAATCAGCCCCAGCATTTT. Full variable domain (outside the CDR3, taken from reference TRBV19 and TRBJ1-5): DGGITQSPKYLFRKEGQNVTLSCEQNLNHDAMYWYRQDPGQGLRLIYYSQIVNDFQKGDIAEGYSVSREKKESFPLTVTSAQKNPTAFYLCASSPRTGSNQPQHFGDGTRLSIL.

The rearrangement joins TRBV12-5 to TRBJ2-5; a weak D match, TRBD1 (5 bases). Per the germline V gene, CDR1 is LGHNT and CDR2 is FRNRAP. V was pared by 3 bases and J by 5 bases, with 10 bases between. This CDR3 is built from 13 residues. The CDR3 coding sequence is TGTGCTAGTGGTTTCCAGGGTATGGAGACCCAGTACTTC. Encoded protein: CASGFQGMETQYF.

The chain recombines TRBV5-4 with TRBJ1-3; 8 bases are shared with TRBD1. This CDR3 has 15 amino acids. The ends lost 3 bases at V and 2 bases at J; junction bases unmatched: 4. Germline V gene sequence: CDR1 SGHNT, CDR2 YYREEE (reference sequence). The CDR3 DNA reads TGTGCCAGCAGCTCGGGACAGGCTCCTGGAAACACCATATATTTT. Translating it yields CASSSGQAPGNTIYF.

V usage is TRBV15 and J usage is TRBJ2-7, with a weak D call TRBD2 (5 bases). Trimming stripped 0 bases from V and 3 bases from J, with 12 bases between. CDR1 is LNHNV and CDR2 is YYDKDF in the germline V gene (reference sequence). The CDR3 totals 15 residues. CDR3 nucleotides: TGTGCCACCAGCAGAGAGAGGGTCGAAATCTACGAGCAGTACTTC. Translated: CATSRERVEIYEQYF. The whole variable domain, filled in from reference TRBV15 and TRBJ2-7, reads DAMVIQNPRYQVTQFGKPVTLSCSQTLNHNVMYWYQQKSSQAPKLLFHYYDKDFNNEADTPDNFQSRRPNTSFCFLDIRSPGLGDTAMYLCATSRERVEIYEQYFGPGTRLTVT.

This clone was detected only once. The chain employs TRBV10-1 and TRBJ2-3; D is unresolved. The CDR3 has 12 residues. Trimming stripped 3 bases from V and 3 bases from J, with 4 bases between. CDR1 is WNHNN, CDR2 SYGVQD, per germline (reference sequence). The CDR3: CASSDVTDTQYF. CDR3 in DNA: TGCGCCAGCAGTGATGTGACAGATACGCAGTATTTT.

The V call is TRBV4-3, the J call TRBJ2-2, with D uncertain. Germline-derived CDR1 and CDR2 are LGHNA and YSLEER. V was shortened by 0 bases and J by 0 bases, with 8 bases between the two germline ends. This CDR3 region has 16 residues. CDR3 sequence: CASSQEPQTNTGELFF. The CDR3 DNA reads TGCGCCAGCAGCCAAGAACCACAGACGAACACCGGGGAGCTGTTTTTT.

The chain uses TRBV18 and TRBJ2-7; D perhaps matches TRBD1 (6 bases). The V gene's germline CDR1 is KGHSH and CDR2 LQKENI. The V end was cut by 3 bases, the J end by 3 bases, with 6 bases between. This CDR3 spans 12 amino acids. The DNA for the CDR3 is TGTGCCAGCTCACCGGACAGCTACGAGCAGTACTTC. Its protein product is CASSPDSYEQYF.

V gene TRBV18 combines with J gene TRBJ1-1; perhaps TRBD1 as D (5 bases). Between the trimmed V and J ends, which lost 0 bases and 4 bases, there was a span of 9 bases. In germline, CDR1 is KGHSH, CDR2 LQKENI. The CDR3 has 14 residues. CDR3 in amino acids: CASSPPSGTTEAFF. DNA for the CDR3: TGTGCCAGCTCACCACCGTCCGGGACCACTGAAGCTTTCTTT.

The V gene is TRBV29-1, the J gene TRBJ1-1, with D hard to call. The V gene lost 4 bases and the J gene lost 1 base, with 13 bases spanning the gap. The CDR3 spans 14 residues. Germline V gives CDR1 SQVTM, CDR2 ANQGSEA. In DNA form, the CDR3 reads TGCAGCGTTGGTGTTTTGTCGCGGAACACTGAAGCTTTCTTT. The encoded protein is CSVGVLSRNTEAFF.